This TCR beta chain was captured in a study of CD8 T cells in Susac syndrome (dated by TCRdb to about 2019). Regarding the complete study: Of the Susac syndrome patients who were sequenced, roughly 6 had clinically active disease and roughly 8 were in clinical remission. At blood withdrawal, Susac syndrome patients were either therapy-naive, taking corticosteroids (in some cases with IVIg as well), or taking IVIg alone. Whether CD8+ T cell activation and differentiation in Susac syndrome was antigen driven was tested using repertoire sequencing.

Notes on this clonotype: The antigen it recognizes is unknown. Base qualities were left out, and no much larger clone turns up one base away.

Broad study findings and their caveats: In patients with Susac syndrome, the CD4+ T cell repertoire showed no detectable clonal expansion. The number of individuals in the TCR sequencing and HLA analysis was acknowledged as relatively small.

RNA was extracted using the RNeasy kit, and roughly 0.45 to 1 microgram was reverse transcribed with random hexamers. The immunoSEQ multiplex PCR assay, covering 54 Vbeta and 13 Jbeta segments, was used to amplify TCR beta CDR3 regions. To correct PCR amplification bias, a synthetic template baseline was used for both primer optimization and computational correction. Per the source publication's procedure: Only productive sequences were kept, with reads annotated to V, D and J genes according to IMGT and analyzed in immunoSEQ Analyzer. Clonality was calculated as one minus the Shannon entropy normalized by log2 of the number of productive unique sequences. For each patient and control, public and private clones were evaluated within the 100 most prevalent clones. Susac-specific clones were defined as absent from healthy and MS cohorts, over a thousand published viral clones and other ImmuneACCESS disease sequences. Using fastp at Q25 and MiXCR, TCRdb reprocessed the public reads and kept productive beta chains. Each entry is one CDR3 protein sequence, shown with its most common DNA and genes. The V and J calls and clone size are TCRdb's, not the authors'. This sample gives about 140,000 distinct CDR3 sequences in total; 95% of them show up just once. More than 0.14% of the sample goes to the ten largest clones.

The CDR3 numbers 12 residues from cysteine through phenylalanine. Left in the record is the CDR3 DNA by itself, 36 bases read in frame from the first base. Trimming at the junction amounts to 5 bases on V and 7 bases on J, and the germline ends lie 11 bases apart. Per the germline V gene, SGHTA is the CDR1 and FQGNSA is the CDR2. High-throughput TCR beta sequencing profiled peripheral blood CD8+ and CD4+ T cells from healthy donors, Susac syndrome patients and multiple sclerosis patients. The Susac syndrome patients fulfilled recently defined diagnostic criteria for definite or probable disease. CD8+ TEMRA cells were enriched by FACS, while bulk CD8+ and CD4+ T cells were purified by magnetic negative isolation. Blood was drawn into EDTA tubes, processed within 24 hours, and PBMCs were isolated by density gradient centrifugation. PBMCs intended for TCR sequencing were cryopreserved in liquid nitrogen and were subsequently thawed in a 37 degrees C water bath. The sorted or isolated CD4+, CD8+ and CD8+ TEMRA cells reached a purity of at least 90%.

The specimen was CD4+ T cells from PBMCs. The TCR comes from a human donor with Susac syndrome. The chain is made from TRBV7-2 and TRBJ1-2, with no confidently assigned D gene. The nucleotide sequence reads TGTGCCAGCAGCCGATTGGATGGTGGCTACACCTTC. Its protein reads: CASSRLDGGYTF.